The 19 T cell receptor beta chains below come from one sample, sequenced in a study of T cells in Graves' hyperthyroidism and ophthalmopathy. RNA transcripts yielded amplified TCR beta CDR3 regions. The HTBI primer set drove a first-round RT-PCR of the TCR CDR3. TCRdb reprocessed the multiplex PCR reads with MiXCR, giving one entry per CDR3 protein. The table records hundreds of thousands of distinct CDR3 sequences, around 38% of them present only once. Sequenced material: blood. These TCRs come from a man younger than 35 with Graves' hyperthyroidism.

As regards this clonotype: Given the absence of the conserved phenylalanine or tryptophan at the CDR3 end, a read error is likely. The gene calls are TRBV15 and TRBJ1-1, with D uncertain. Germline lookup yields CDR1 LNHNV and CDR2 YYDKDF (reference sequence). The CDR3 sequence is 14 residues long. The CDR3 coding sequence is TGTGCCACCAGTAGAGATAGTAAGGGAAATGAAGCTTTCCTT. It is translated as CATSRDSKGNEAFL.

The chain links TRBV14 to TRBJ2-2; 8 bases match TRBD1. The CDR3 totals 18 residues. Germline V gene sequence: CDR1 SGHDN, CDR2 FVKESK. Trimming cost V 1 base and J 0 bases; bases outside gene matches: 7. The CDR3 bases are TGTGCCAGCAGCCAAGTCGGTCCGGGACAGGCGAACACCGGGGAGCTGTTTTTT. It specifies CASSQVGPGQANTGELFF.

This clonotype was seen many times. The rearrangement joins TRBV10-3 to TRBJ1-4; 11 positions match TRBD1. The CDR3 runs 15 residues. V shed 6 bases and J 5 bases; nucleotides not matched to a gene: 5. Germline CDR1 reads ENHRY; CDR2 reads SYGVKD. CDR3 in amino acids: CAIRDGQGANEKLFF. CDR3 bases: TGTGCCATCAGGGACGGACAGGGGGCCAATGAAAAACTGTTTTTT.

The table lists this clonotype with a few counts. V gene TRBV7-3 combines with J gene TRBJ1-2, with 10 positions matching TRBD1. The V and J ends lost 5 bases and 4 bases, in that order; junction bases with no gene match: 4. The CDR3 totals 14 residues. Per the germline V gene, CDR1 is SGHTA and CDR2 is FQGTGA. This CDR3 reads CASSPGDRGYGYTF. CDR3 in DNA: TGTGCCAGCAGCCCCGGGGACAGGGGCTATGGCTACACCTTC.

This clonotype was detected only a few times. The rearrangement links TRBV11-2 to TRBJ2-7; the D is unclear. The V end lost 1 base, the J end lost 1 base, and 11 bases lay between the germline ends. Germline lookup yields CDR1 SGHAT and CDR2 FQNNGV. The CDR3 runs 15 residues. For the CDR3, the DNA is TGTGCCAGCAGCTTAGGCACCCTGGGGTCCTACGAGCAGTACTTC. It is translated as CASSLGTLGSYEQYF.

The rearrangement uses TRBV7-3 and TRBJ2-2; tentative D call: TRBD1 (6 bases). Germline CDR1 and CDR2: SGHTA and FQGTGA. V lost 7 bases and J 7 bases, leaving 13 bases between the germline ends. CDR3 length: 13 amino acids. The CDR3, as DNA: TGTGCCAGCACCACCGGACAGAACGGGGAGCTGTTTTTT. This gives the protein CASTTGQNGELFF.

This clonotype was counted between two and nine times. The CDR3 spells CASSSHAGLTEAFF. The CDR3, as DNA: TGTGCCAGCAGCTCTCATGCAGGACTCACTGAAGCTTTCTTT. The chain links TRBV7-9 to TRBJ1-1; no definite D call. The length of the CDR3 is 14 residues. Trimming took off 4 bases at V and 4 bases at J, with 13 bases between the two ends. The germline CDR1 and CDR2 sequences are SEHNR and FQNEAQ (reference sequence).

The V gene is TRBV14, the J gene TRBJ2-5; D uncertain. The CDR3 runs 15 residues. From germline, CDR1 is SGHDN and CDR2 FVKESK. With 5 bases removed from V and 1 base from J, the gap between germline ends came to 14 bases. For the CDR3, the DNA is TGTGCCAGCAGCTTAAAGCTGAGTATCCAAGAGACCCAGTACTTC. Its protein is CASSLKLSIQETQYF.

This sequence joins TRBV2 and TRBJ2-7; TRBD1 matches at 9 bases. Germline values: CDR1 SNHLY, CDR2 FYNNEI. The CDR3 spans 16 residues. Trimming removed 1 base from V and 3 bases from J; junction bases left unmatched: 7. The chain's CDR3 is CASSEVEGDRDYEQYF. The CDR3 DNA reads TGTGCCAGCAGTGAAGTAGAAGGGGACAGGGACTACGAGCAGTACTTC. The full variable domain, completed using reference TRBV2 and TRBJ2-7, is EPEVTQTPSHQVTQMGQEVILRCVPISNHLYFYWYRQILGQKVEFLVSFYNNEISEKSEIFDDQFSVERPDGSNFTLKIRSTKLEDSAMYFCASSEVEGDRDYEQYFGPGTRLTVT.

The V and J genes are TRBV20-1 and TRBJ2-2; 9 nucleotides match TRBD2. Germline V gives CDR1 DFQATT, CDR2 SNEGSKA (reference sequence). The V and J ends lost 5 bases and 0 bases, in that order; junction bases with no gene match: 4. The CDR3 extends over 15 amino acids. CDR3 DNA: TGCAGTGCTTTTAGACTAGCGGCGAACACCGGGGAGCTGTTTTTT. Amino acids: CSAFRLAANTGELFF.

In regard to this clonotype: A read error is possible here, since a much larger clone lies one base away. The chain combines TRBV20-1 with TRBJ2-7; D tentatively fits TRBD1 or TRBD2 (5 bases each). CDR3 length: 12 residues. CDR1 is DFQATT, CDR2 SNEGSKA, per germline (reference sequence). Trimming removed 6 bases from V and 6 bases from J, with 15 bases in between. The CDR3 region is CSAQTGRCEQYF. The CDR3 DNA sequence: TGCAGTGCCCAGACGGGGCGCTGCGAGCAGTACTTC.

The CDR3 bases are TGTGCCACCAGCAGAGATCCCAGCAATCAGCCCCAGTACTTC. This gives the protein CATSRDPSNQPQYF. The V gene is TRBV15, the J gene TRBJ2-5, with D hard to call. Germline CDR1 is LNHNV and CDR2 is YYDKDF (reference sequence). This CDR3 contains 14 residues. With 0 bases removed from V and 9 bases from J, the gap between germline ends came to 14 bases. Complete variable domain (other parts from reference TRBV15 and TRBJ2-5): DAMVIQNPRYQVTQFGKPVTLSCSQTLNHNVMYWYQQKSSQAPKLLFHYYDKDFNNEADTPDNFQSRRPNTSFCFLDIRSPGLGDTAMYLCATSRDPSNQPQYFGPGTRLLVL.

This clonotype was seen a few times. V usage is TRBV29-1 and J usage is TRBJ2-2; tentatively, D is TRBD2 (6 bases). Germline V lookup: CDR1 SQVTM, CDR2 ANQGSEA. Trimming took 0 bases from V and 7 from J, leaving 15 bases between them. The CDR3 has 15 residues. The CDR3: CSVEEPDGRLGELFF. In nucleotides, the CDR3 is TGCAGCGTTGAAGAGCCTGACGGGAGACTCGGGGAGCTGTTTTTT.

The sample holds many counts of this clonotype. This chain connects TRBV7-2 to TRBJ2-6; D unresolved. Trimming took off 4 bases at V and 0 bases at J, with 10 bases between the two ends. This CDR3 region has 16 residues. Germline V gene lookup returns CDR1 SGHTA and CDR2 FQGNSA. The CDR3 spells CASSSTGDSGANVLTF. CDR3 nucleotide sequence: TGTGCCAGCAGCTCGACGGGTGACTCTGGGGCCAACGTCCTGACTTTC.

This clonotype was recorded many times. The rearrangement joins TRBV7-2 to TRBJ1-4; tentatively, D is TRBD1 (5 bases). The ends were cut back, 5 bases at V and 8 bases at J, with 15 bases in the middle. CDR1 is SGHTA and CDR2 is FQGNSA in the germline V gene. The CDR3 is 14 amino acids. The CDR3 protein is CASSRGERREKLFF. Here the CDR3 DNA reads TGTGCCAGCAGCAGAGGGGAGCGGCGGGAAAAACTGTTTTTT.

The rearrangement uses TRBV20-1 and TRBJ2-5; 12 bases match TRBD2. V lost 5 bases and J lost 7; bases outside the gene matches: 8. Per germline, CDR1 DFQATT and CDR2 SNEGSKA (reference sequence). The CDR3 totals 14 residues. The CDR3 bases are TGCAGTGCTCTACTAGCGGGAGGACTGGGGACCCAGTACTTC. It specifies CSALLAGGLGTQYF.

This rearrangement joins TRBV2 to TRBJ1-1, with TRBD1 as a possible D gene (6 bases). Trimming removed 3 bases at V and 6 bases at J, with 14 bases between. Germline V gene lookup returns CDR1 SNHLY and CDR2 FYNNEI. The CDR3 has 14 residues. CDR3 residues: CASSEVGGKAEAFF. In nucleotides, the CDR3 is TGTGCCAGCAGTGAGGTAGGGGGTAAGGCTGAAGCTTTCTTT.

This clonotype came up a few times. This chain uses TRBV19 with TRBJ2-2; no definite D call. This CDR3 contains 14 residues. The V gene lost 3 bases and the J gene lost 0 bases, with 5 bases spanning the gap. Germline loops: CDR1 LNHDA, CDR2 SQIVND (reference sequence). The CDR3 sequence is CASSIQPNTGELFF. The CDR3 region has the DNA TGTGCCAGTAGTATTCAGCCGAACACCGGGGAGCTGTTTTTT.

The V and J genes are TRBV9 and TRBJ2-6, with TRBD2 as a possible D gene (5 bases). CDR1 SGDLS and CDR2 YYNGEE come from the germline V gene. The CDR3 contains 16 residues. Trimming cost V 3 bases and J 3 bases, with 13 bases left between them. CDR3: CASSAPAGLGANVLTF. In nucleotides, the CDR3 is TGTGCCAGCAGCGCCCCCGCGGGTCTTGGGGCCAACGTCCTGACTTTC. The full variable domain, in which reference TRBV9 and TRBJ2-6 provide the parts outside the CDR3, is DSGVTQTPKHLITATGQRVTLRCSPRSGDLSVYWYQQSLDQGLQFLIQYYNGEERAKGNILERFSAQQFPDLHSELNLSSLELGDSALYFCASSAPAGLGANVLTFGAGSRLTVL.